The clone carrying this TCR beta chain has just a few counts. Its antigen is as yet unknown. This record belongs to a study of cytomegalovirus exposure and HLA in healthy donors. Study information: Within an early data release were about 85 million unique TCRs drawn from HLA-typed donors. Among several hundred genotyped donors, around 81% fell in the Caucasian-associated ancestry cluster.

Use of 60 Vbeta and 13 Jbeta primers characterized the PCR. Using immunoSEQ multiplex PCR, the repertoire was profiled, and TCRdb retains in-frame clones only, with some absent. This table has 150,000 to 200,000 clones, roughly 79% appearing once. The germline V gene has CDR1 MNHEY and CDR2 SMNVEV (reference sequence). V was pared by 6 bases and J by 1 base, with 5 bases of the junction left unmatched. CDR3 length: 15 residues. Study outcomes and limitations: An analysis done earlier found most TCR beta V segments productive about 87% or about 30% of the time. Per published accounts, TCR beta sequences correctly predicted the HLA-A and HLA-B alleles of most subjects.

The chain employs TRBV27 and TRBJ2-5; TRBD2 agrees at 10 bases. Sequenced sample: PBMCs. The TCR was taken from a woman in her 30s in good health and CMV-seropositive. The CDR3 spells CASSRSSGGQETQYF. Here the CDR3 DNA reads TGTGCCAGCAGCAGGTCTAGCGGGGGCCAAGAGACCCAGTACTTC.